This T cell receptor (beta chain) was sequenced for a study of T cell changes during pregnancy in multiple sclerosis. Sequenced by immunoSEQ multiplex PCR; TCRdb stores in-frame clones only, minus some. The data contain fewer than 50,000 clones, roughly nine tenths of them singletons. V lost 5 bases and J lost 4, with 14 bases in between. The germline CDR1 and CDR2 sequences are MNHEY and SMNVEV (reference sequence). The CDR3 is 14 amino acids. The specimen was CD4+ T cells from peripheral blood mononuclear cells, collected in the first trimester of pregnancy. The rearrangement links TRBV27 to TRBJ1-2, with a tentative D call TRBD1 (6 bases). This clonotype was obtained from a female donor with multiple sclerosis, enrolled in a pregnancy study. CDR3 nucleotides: TGTGCCAGCAGTGGCAGGGGCGCCATCTATGGCTACACCTTC. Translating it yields CASSGRGAIYGYTF.